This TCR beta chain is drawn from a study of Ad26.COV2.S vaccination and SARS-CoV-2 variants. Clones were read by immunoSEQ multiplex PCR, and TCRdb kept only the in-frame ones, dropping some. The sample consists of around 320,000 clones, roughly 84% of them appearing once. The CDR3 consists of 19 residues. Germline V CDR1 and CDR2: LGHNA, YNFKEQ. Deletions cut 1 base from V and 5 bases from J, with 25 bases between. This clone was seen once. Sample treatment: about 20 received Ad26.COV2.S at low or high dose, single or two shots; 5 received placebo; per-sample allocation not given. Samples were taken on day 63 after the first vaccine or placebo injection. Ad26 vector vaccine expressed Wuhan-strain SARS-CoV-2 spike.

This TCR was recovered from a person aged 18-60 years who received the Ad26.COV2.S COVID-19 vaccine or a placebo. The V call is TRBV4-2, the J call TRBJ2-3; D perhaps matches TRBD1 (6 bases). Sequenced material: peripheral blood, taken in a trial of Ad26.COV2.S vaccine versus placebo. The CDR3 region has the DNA TGTGCCAGCAGCCAAGGAGAGCAGAGGAGTACAGGGTACTTAGATACGCAGTATTTT. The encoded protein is CASSQGEQRSTGYLDTQYF.